This passage covers 6 T cell receptor beta chains from one sample sequenced in a study of control samples from healthy donors and cancer patients. Libraries were prepared by immunoSEQ multiplex PCR; TCRdb keeps only in-frame clonotypes and omits some of them. The profile covers 140,000 to 150,000 clones, with approximately 93% appearing a single time and 4.5% to 6% taken by the ten largest. Sequences were obtained from blood. The receptors originated from a man aged 18 to 29 in good health.

The V call is TRBV19, the J call TRBJ2-7; weak D call: TRBD2 (6 bases). The V end lost 1 base, the J end lost 3 bases, and 10 bases lay between the germline ends. The CDR3 totals 14 residues. CDR1 and CDR2 (germline): LNHDA, SQIVND (reference sequence). DNA of the CDR3: TGTGCCAGTAGTATAGCTGCGGGGAACTACGAGCAGTACTTC. Protein product: CASSIAAGNYEQYF.

The rearrangement links TRBV4-2 to TRBJ2-3, with D maybe TRBD2 (6 bases). The CDR3 sequence is 16 residues long. Germline CDR1 LGHNA, CDR2 YNFKEQ. V was clipped by 0 bases and J by 1 base, with 11 bases between them. CDR3 DNA: TGTGCCAGCAGCCAAGACGACCCGGGGGGCACAGATACGCAGTATTTT. This encodes CASSQDDPGGTDTQYF.

V and J are TRBV15 and TRBJ2-3; D remains ambiguous. CDR3 length equals 16 residues. V was trimmed by 1 base and J by 3 bases, leaving 14 bases between them. The V gene's germline CDR1 is LNHNV and CDR2 YYDKDF (reference sequence). The CDR3 DNA reads as TGTGCCACCAGCAGAGTGGCAAGGACGGTTACAGATACGCAGTATTTT. Translation: CATSRVARTVTDTQYF.

This chain links TRBV27 with TRBJ1-6; 7 positions agree with TRBD1. The length of the CDR3 is 13 residues. V was pared by 7 bases and J by 7 bases, with 4 bases of the junction left unmatched. CDR1 and CDR2 (germline): MNHEY, SMNVEV (reference sequence). This CDR3 reads CASKETGNSPLHF. In DNA form, the CDR3 reads TGTGCCAGCAAGGAGACAGGGAATTCACCCCTCCACTTT.

V is TRBV5-6 and J is TRBJ1-1, with D uncertain. CDR3 size: 13 residues. The germline V gene encodes CDR1 SGHDT and CDR2 YYEEEE. The ends were cut back, 0 bases at V and 1 base at J, with 4 bases in the middle. CDR3 region: CASSLEPNTEAFF. The CDR3 region has the DNA TGTGCCAGCAGCTTGGAACCGAACACTGAAGCTTTCTTT.

Concerning this clone: A read error may produce the germline difference seen at one junction end. The V call is TRBV7-3, the J call TRBJ2-7; D is perhaps TRBD2 (6 bases). From germline, CDR1 is SGHTA and CDR2 FQGTGA. This CDR3 region has 10 residues. The CDR3 DNA reads TGCCTGGCGGGAAATTACGAGCAGTACTTC. Encoded protein: CLAGNYEQYF.